This T cell receptor (beta chain) was found in a study of glioma-infiltrating T cells (dated by TCRdb to about 2016). For the wider study: Sequencing of TCR alpha- and beta-chain repertoires was performed on glioma tissue, on non-neoplastic brain tissue, and on matched peripheral blood mononuclear cells. To gauge divergence between tissue and blood T-cell populations, every tissue-infiltrating repertoire was compared against the peripheral blood repertoire from the same patient. The paired cohort was made up of three low-grade glioma patients, seven to nine primary glioblastoma patients and three non-glioma patients who contributed non-neoplastic brain tissue. The study at large found these results: Group comparisons rested on small numbers: three non-neoplastic, three low-grade glioma and 7 or 8 glioblastoma patients. Very few CDR3 sequences were shared between tissue and blood, attributed to high CDR3 diversity and limited sampling. In non-neoplastic patients, VJ-independent divergence between tissue and blood fell below expectation, whereas in all gliomas, and especially in low-grade gliomas, the divergence rose above expectation.

This clonotype has more than one count but fewer than ten. The antigen it binds to is not known. The input lacks base qualities; no much larger clone sits a single base away. From the germline V gene, CDR1 is MNHNS and CDR2 is SASEGT. Trimming removed 5 bases from V and 6 bases from J, leaving 11 bases between the germline ends. The CDR3 holds 12 amino acids from the cysteine to the phenylalanine. Only CDR3 DNA is held: 36 bases, read in frame from base 1. The iRepertoire nested amplicon-rescue multiplex PCR (arm-PCR) platform was used to amplify TCR alpha and beta CDR3 regions from RNA. The input for one-step reverse transcription and amplification was roughly 85-400 ng of either tissue mRNA or PBMC total RNA. Following bead purification, Illumina adapters were added by a secondary multiplex PCR, and the libraries were gel-purified between 200 and 400 bp. Libraries carried internal 6-nucleotide barcodes used for demultiplexing. Sequencing of the libraries was done on an Illumina MiSeq using 2x220 or 2x250 nucleotide paired-end reads. On the study's bioinformatics: Paired reads were merged using FLASH 1.2.11 and were aligned to the GRCh37 human genome using BWA-MEM, after which TRA and TRB reads were extracted. V and J assignment used an IMGT-derived reference of cassette sequences and CDR3 motifs that included pseudogenes. Reads were translated in three frames, and productive CDR3s were defined by a C…FGXG motif without stop codons. Unique combinations of V-J cassette pair and CDR3 amino acid sequence were defined as clonotypes. Reads were filtered by Hamming distance, thresholded by each sample's sequence error rate in mapped regions. TCRdb trimmed the raw reads at Q25, called clones with MiXCR and kept productive beta chains. Entries that share a CDR3 protein sequence are merged under the most common genes and DNA. The V and J calls shown here were made by TCRdb, not taken from the authors' results. For this sample there are roughly 100,000 distinct CDR3 sequences; approximately 28% appear just once. 44% of the sample rests with the top ten.

This sequence uses TRBV6-1 and TRBJ2-7, with no reliable assignment of the D segment. The sequence derives from a human donor with low-grade glioma or glioblastoma, undergoing nonglioma brain surgery, or in good health (not recorded which). The sequenced sample consisted of glioma tissue, nonneoplastic brain tissue, or PBMCs (not recorded which). CDR3 protein: CASSYGISEQYF. In nucleotides, the sequence is TGTGCCAGCAGTTATGGCATTAGCGAGCAGTACTTC.